This T cell receptor (beta chain) stems from a study of blood T cells in healthy people across ages. The study's findings and limits: Per million T cells, TCR beta diversity dropped roughly linearly as age increased.

Germline V lookup: CDR1 GTSNPN, CDR2 SVGIG (reference sequence). Trimming cost V 0 bases and J 0 bases; bases outside gene matches: 7. This CDR3 comprises 16 residues. As regards this clonotype: Its antigen remains unknown.

Then a second PCR, running roughly 7 to 11 cycles, was carried out with a sample-barcoded 5' primer and a J-beta primer mix. TCRdb used MiXCR to reprocess the 5' RACE reads, holding one entry per CDR3 protein. The table records about 780,000 distinct CDR3 sequences, more than 35% of them present only once. The rearrangement joins TRBV30 to TRBJ1-2, with TRBD1 matching over 7 bases. The clonotype was recovered from a man at least 80 years old in good health. Material: blood. The CDR3 coding sequence is TGTGCCTGGAGTGTAACAGGGGCGATACCTAACTATGGCTACACCTTC. Translation gives CAWSVTGAIPNYGYTF. The full variable domain, in which reference TRBV30 and TRBJ1-2 provide the parts outside the CDR3, is SQTIHQWPATLVQPVGSPLSLECTVEGTSNPNLYWYRQAAGRGLQLLFYSVGIGQISSEVPQNLSASRPQDRQFILSSKKLLLSDSGFYLCAWSVTGAIPNYGYTFGSGTRLTVV.